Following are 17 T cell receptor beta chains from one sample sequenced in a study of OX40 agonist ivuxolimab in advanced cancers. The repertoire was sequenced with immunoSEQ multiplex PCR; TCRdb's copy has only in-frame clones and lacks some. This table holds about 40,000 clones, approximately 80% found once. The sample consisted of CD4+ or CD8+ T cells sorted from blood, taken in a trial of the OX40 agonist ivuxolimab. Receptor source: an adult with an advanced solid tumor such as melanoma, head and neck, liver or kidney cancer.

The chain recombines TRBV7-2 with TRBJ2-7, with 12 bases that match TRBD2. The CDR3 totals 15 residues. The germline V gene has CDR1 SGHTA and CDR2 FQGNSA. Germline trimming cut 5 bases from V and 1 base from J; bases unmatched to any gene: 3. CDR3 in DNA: TGTGCCAGCAGCAAACTAGCGGGGGGATCCTACGAGCAGTACTTC. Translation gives CASSKLAGGSYEQYF.

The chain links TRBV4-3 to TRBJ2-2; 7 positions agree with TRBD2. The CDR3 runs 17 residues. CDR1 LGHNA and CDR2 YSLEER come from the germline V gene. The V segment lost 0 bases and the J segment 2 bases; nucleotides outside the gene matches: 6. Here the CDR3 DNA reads TGCGCCAGCAGCCAAGATTACAGCGGGGTAAACACCGGGGAGCTGTTTTTT. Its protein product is CASSQDYSGVNTGELFF.

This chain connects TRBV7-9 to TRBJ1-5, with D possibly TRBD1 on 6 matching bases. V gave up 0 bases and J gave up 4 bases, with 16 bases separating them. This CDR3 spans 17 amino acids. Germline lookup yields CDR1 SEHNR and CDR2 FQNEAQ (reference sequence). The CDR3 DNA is TGTGCCAGCAGCTTAGCCCGTCAGACAGGTGATAATCAGCCCCAGCATTTT. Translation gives CASSLARQTGDNQPQHF.

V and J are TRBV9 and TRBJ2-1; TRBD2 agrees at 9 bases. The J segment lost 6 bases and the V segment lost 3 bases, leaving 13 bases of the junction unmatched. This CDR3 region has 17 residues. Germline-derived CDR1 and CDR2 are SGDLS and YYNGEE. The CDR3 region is CASSAPKGLASINEQFF. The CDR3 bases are TGTGCCAGCAGCGCCCCAAAGGGACTAGCCTCAATCAATGAGCAGTTCTTC.

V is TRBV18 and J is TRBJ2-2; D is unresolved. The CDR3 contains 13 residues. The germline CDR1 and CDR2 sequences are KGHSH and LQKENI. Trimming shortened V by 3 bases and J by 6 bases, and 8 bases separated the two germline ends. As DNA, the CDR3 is TGTGCCAGCTCACCCACCCTGGCCGGGGAGCTGTTTTTT. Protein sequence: CASSPTLAGELFF.

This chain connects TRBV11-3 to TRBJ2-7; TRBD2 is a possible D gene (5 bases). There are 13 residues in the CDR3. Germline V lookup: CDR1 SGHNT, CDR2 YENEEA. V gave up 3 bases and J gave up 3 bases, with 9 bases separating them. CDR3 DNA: TGTGCCAGCAGCTTTACCGGGAACTACGAGCAGTACTTC. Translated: CASSFTGNYEQYF.

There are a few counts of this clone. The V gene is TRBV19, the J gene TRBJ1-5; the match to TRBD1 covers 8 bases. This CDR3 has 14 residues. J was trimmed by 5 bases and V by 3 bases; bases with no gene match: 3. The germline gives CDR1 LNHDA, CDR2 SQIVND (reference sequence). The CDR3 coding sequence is TGTGCCAGTAGTATTACAGGGGGAGATCAGCCCCAGCATTTT. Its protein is CASSITGGDQPQHF.

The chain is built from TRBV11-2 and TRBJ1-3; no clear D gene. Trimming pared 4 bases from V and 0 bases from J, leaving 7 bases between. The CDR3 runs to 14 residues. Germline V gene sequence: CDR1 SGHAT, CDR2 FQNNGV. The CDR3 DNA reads TGTGCCAGCAGCTCCCTCCGCTCTGGAAACACCATATATTTT. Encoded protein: CASSSLRSGNTIYF. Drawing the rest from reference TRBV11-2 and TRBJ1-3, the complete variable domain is EAGVAQSPRYKIIEKRQSVAFWCNPISGHATLYWYQQILGQGPKLLIQFQNNGVVDDSQLPKDRFSAERLKGVDSTLKIQPAKLEDSAVYLCASSSLRSGNTIYFGEGSWLTVV.

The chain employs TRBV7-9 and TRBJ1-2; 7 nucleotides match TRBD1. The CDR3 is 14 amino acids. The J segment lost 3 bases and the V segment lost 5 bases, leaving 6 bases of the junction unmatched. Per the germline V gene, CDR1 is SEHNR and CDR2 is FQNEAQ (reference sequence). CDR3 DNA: TGTGCCAGCAGCCGGGCCCAGGGGGACTATGGCTACACCTTC. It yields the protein CASSRAQGDYGYTF.

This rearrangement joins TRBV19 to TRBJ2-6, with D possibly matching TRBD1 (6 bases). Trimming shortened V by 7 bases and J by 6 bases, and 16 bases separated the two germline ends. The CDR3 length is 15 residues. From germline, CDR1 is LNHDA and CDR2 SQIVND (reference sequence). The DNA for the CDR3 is TGTGCCAGTAAGGTGGTGGCAGGGGTGGCCAACGTCCTGACTTTC. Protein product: CASKVVAGVANVLTF.

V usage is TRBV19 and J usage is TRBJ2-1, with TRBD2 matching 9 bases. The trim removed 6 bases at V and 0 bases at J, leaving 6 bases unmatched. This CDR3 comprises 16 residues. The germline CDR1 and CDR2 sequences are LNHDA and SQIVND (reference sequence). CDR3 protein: CASRSGGLSSYNEQFF. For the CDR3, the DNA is TGTGCCAGTAGAAGCGGGGGGCTGAGCTCCTACAATGAGCAGTTCTTC.

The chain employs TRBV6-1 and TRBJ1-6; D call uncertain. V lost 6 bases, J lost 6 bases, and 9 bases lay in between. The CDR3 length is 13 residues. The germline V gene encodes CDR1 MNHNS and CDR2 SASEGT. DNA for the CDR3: TGTGCCAGCAGAACAAACAGTAATTCACCCCTCCACTTT. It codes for CASRTNSNSPLHF.

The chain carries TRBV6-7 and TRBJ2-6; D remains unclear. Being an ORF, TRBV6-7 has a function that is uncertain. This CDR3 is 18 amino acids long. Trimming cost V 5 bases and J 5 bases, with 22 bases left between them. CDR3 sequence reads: CASSPGQRLQSRANVLTF. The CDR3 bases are TGTGCCAGCAGTCCTGGGCAGCGTTTACAAAGTCGGGCCAACGTCCTGACTTTC.

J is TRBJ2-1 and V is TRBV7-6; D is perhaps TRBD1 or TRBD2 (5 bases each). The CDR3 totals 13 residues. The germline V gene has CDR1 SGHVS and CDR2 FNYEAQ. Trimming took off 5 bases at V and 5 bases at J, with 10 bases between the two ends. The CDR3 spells CASSQGPNNEQFF. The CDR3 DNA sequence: TGTGCCAGCAGCCAGGGACCGAACAATGAGCAGTTCTTC.

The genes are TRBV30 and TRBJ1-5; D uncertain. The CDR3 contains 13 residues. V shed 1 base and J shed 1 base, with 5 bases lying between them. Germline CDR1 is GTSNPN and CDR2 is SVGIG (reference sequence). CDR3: CAWSEDSNQPQHF. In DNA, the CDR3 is TGTGCCTGGAGTGAGGACAGCAATCAGCCCCAGCATTTT.

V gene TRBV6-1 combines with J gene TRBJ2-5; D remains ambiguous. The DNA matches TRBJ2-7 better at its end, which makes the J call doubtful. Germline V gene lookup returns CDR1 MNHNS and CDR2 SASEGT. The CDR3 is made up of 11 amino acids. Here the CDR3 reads CASSGFYEQYF. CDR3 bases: TGTGCCAGCAGTGGATTCTACGAGCAGTACTTC.

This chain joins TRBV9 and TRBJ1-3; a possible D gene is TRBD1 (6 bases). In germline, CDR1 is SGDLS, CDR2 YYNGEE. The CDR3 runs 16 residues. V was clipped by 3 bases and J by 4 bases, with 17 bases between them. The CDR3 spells CASSAPFGGTGNTIYF. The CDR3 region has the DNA TGTGCCAGCAGCGCTCCCTTCGGGGGGACAGGAAACACCATATATTTT.